This TCR beta chain was obtained from a study of T cell clonotyping in hematopoietic cell transplantation (dated by TCRdb to about 2021). Describing the broader study: Pretransplant recipient samples were obtained after cytoreduction. A total of more than 130 blood samples were collected in the study from 35 consecutive transplant recipients and their related donors. Recruitment of patients was conducted between late 2015 and 2017, and follow-up was continued until late 2020 or death.

The germline V gene provides CDR1 SGHRS and CDR2 YFSETQ. Trimming removed 5 bases from V and 4 bases from J, leaving 16 bases between the germline ends. Including the terminal cysteine and phenylalanine, the CDR3 comprises 15 residues. Only CDR3 DNA is held: 45 bases, read in frame from base 1. With the immunoSEQ assay, which is a bias-controlled multiplex PCR relying on V- and J-specific primers, TCR beta CDR3 regions were amplified from genomic DNA. In a second PCR step, the CDR3 amplicons were tagged with a proprietary barcode plus Illumina adapter sequences. CDR3 libraries were sequenced on an Illumina MiSeq instrument. Regarding the original processing steps: immunoSEQ Analyzer 3.0 was used for export and quality control, with R Bioconductor and Immunarch used for downstream analyses. Only productive rearrangements in the normalized downsampled data set went into calculating the repertoire metrics. Clonotypes larger than 5 templates in the normalized cohort were defined as pathologically expanded. The Inverse Simpson Index was used to measure repertoire diversity. To capture all clonotypes, the CMV-specificity analyses were run on the non-normalized data set. The source is immuneACCESS, and TCRdb retained only in-frame sequences with V and J called. Part of the clones is not carried over; for the studies checked, unresolved V genes explain less than half of this, and the remainder is unexplained. The V and J calls and clone size are taken from that table; D and trimming were inferred from the DNA. In all, the sample holds 650 to 900 clones, and less than 65% of those were seen once. The top ten constitute less than 45% of the sample.

Interpreted using the paper, the time point label stands for: recipient sample about 28 days before transplant, after cytoreduction. Blood from recipients was drawn about 28 days before transplant and again at days 30, 100 and 180 after transplant. Using Nuclei Lysis Solution, genomic DNA was extracted from unfractionated peripheral blood mononuclear cells that were either fresh or cryopreserved. This clone was detected only once. Its recognized antigen is unknown. No much larger clone exists at a distance of one base, and base qualities are not known. What the authors observed across the whole study: Donor and pretransplant recipient Inverse Simpson Index values predicted broader posttransplant TCR repertoire diversity. After transplant, TCR diversity in recipients dropped, and pathologically expanded clonotypes increased progressively from day 30 to day 180. Sample size was limited, and cells were not sorted, so CD4 and CD8 repertoire contributions could not be separated. Only a small fraction of recipient repertoires overlapped donor repertoires, with over 95% appearing de novo at the given depth.

The rearrangement combines TRBV5-1 with TRBJ2-1, with the D gene uncertain. The sample was peripheral blood mononuclear cells, taken before stem cell transplant. This sequence originates from a man aged 45-65 years with myelofibrosis. Some clones in this sample may be carry-over from other donors' samples. CDR3 reads: CASRKGSSTYNEQFF. The nucleotide sequence reads as follows: TGCGCCAGCAGGAAGGGTTCCTCCACATACAATGAGCAGTTCTTC. Here the CDR3 is joined to the reference TRBV5-1 and TRBJ2-1 genes, and the full variable domain is: KAGVTQTPRYLIKTRGQQVTLSCSPISGHRSVSWYQQTPGQGLQFLFEYFSETQRNKGNFPGRFSGRQFSNSRSEMNVSTLELGDSALYLCASRKGSSTYNEQFFGPGTRLTVL.